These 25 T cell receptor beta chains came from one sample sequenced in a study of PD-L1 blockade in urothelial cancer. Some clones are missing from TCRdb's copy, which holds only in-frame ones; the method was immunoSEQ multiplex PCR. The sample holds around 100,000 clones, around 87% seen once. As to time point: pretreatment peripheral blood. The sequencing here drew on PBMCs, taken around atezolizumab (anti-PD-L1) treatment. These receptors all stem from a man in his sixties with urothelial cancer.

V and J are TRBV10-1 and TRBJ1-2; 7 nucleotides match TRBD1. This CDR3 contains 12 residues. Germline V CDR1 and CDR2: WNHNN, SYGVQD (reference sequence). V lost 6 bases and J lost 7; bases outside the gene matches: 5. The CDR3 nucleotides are TGCGCCAGCAGGACAGGGTGTCGTGGCTACACCTTC. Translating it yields CASRTGCRGYTF.

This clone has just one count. CDR3 sequence reads: CASSLNPGLNLYEQYF. The CDR3 nucleotides are TGCGCCAGCAGCTTGAACCCGGGATTGAACCTCTACGAGCAGTACTTC. The chain has TRBV5-1 and TRBJ2-7; tentatively, D is TRBD2 (5 bases). The V gene's germline CDR1 is SGHRS and CDR2 YFSETQ. V was cut by 1 base and J by 3 bases, with 17 bases left in between. This CDR3 spans 16 amino acids.

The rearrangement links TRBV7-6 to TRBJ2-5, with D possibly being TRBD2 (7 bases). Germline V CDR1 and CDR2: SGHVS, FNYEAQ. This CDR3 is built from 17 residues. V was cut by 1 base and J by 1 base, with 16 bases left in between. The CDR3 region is CASSLVGGQGFQETQYF. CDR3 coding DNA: TGTGCCAGCAGCTTAGTGGGAGGGCAGGGGTTCCAAGAGACCCAGTACTTC.

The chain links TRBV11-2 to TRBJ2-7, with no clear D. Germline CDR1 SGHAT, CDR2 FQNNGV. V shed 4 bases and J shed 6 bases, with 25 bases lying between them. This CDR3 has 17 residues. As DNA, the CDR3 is TGTGCCAGCAGCTCGGTTTTAACCGCGTACAGTTCTGGCGAGCAGTACTTC. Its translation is CASSSVLTAYSSGEQYF.

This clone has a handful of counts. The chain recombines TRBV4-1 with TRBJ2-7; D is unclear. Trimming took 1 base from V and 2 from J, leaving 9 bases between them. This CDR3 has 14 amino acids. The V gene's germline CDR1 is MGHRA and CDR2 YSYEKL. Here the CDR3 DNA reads TGCGCCAGCAGCCAAGTCCGAGGTCCCTACGAGCAGTACTTC. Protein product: CASSQVRGPYEQYF.

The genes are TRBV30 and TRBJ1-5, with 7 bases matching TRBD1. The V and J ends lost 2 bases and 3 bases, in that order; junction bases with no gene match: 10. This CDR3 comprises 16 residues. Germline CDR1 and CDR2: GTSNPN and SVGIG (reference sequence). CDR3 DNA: TGTGCCTGGAGTCCCGAGGAAGGGGGCCCCAATCAGCCCCAGCATTTT. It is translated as CAWSPEEGGPNQPQHF.

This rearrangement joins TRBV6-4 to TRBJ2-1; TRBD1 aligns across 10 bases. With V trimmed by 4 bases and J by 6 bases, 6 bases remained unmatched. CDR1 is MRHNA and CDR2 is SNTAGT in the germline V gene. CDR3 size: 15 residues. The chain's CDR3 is CASSVGDRGSNEQFF. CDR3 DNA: TGTGCCAGCAGTGTGGGGGACAGGGGCAGCAATGAGCAGTTCTTC.

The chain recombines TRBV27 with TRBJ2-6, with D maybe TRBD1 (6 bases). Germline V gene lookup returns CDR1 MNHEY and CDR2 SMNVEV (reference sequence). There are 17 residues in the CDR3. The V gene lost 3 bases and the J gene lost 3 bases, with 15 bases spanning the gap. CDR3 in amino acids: CASSLFPPGVGANVLTF. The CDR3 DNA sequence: TGTGCCAGCAGTTTGTTCCCCCCAGGGGTTGGGGCCAACGTCCTGACTTTC.

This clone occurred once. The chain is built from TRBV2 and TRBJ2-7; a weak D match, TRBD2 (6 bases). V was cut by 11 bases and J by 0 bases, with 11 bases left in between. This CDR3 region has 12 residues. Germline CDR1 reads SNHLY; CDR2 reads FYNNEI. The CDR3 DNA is TGTGCCGATGGGAGGTTCTCCTACGAGCAGTACTTC. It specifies CADGRFSYEQYF.

CDR3 residues: CASTGAVTEAFF. The CDR3 nucleotides are TGTGCCAGTACAGGGGCGGTCACTGAAGCTTTCTTT. The V gene is TRBV19, the J gene TRBJ1-1; a possible D gene is TRBD1 (6 bases). The V gene lost 7 bases and the J gene lost 4 bases, with 10 bases spanning the gap. The CDR3 covers 12 residues. CDR1 is LNHDA, CDR2 SQIVND, per germline (reference sequence).

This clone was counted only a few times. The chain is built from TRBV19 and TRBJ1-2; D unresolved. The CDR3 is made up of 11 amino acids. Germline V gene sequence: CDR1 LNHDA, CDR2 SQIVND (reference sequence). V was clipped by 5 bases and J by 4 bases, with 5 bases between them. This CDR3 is CASSEFYGYTF. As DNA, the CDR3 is TGTGCCAGTAGTGAGTTCTATGGCTACACCTTC.

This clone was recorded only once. In DNA form, the CDR3 reads TGTGCCAGCAGCGTAGTGGGGCAGGGTAACACTGAAGCTTTCTTT. Translating gives CASSVVGQGNTEAFF. The chain is built from TRBV9 and TRBJ1-1; D is possibly TRBD1 (5 bases). In germline, CDR1 is SGDLS, CDR2 YYNGEE. V was trimmed by 0 bases and J by 2 bases, leaving 11 bases between them. This CDR3 contains 15 residues. The variable domain in full, with the rest retrieved from reference TRBV9 and TRBJ1-1, is DSGVTQTPKHLITATGQRVTLRCSPRSGDLSVYWYQQSLDQGLQFLIQYYNGEERAKGNILERFSAQQFPDLHSELNLSSLELGDSALYFCASSVVGQGNTEAFFGQGTRLTVV.

In nucleotides, the CDR3 is TGTGCCAGCAGCAGGGGGCCCCGCTGGGACACCGGGGAGCTGTTTTTT. The encoded protein is CASSRGPRWDTGELFF. The genes are TRBV21-1 and TRBJ2-2; TRBD1 reflects the table's D call only, with no check against the DNA. TRBV21-1 is recorded as a pseudogene. The CDR3 has 16 amino acids.

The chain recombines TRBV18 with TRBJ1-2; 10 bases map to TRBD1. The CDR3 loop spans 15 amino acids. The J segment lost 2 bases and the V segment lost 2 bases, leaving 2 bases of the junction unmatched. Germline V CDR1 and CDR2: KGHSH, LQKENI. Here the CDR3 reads CASSPMGQGNYGYTF. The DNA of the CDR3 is TGTGCCAGCTCACCAATGGGACAGGGGAACTATGGCTACACCTTC.

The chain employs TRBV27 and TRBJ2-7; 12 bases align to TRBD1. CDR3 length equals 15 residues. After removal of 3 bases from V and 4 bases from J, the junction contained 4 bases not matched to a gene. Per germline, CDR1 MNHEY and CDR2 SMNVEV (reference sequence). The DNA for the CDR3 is TGTGCCAGCAGTTTCGGGGACAGGGGGCGGTACGAGCAGTACTTC. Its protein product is CASSFGDRGRYEQYF.

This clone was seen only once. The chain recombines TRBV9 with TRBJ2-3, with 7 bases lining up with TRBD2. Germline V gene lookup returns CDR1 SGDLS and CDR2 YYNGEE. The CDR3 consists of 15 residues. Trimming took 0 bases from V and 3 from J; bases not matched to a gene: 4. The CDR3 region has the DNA TGTGCCAGCAGCGTAGGGACTAGTGAGACAGATACGCAGTATTTT. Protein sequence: CASSVGTSETDTQYF.

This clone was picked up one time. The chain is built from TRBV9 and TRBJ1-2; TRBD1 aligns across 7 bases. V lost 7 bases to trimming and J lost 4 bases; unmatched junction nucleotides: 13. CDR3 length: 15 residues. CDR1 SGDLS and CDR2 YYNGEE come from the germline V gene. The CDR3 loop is CASGRVGQNFYGYTF. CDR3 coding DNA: TGTGCCAGCGGCAGGGTGGGACAGAACTTCTATGGCTACACCTTC. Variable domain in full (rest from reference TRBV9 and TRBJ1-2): DSGVTQTPKHLITATGQRVTLRCSPRSGDLSVYWYQQSLDQGLQFLIQYYNGEERAKGNILERFSAQQFPDLHSELNLSSLELGDSALYFCASGRVGQNFYGYTFGSGTRLTVV.

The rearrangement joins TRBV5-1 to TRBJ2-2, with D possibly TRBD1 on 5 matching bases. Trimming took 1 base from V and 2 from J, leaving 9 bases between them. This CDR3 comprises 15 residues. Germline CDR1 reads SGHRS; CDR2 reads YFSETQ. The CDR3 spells CASSLKTANTGELFF. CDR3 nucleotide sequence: TGCGCCAGCAGCTTGAAGACAGCTAACACCGGGGAGCTGTTTTTT.

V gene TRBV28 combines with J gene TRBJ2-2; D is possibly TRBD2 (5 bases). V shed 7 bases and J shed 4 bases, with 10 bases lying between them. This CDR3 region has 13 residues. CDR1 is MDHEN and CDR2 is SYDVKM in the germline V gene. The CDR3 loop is CASKTAGTGELFF. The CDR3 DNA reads TGTGCCAGCAAAACGGCGGGCACCGGGGAGCTGTTTTTT.

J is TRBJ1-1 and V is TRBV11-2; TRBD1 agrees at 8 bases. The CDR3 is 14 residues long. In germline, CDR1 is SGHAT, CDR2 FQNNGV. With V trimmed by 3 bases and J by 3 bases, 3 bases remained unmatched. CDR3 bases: TGTGCCAGCAGCTTGCTGACAGGGGACACTGAAGCTTTCTTT. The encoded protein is CASSLLTGDTEAFF.

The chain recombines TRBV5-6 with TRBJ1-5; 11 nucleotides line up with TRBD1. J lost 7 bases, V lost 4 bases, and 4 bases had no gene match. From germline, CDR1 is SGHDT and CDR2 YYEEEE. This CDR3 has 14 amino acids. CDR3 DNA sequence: TGTGCCAGCAGCACCGGGACAGGGGGACAGCCCCAGCATTTT. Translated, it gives CASSTGTGGQPQHF.

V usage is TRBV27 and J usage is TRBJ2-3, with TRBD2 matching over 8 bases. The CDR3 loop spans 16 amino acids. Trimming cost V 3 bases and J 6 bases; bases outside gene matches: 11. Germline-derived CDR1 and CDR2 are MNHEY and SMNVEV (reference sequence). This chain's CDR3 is CASSLWGPGGPDTQYF. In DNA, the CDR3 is TGTGCCAGCAGTTTGTGGGGGCCGGGAGGGCCTGATACGCAGTATTTT.

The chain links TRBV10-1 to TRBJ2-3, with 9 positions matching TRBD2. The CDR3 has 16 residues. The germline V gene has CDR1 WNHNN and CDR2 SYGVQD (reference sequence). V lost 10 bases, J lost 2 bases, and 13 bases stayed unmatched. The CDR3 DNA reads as TGCGCCACCTCCCCAGGGCTAGCGGGATACACAGATACGCAGTATTTT. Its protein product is CATSPGLAGYTDTQYF.

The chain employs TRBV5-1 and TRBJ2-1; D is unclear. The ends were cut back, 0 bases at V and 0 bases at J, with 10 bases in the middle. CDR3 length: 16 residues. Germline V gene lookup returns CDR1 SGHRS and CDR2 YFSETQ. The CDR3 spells CASSLAGDSSYNEQFF. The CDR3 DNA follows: TGCGCCAGCAGCTTGGCTGGAGATAGCTCCTACAATGAGCAGTTCTTC.

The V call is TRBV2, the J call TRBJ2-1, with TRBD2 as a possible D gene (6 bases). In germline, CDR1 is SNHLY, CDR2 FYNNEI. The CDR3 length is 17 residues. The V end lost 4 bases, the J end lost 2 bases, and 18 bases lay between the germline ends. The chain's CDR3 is CASSVRQIAVAYNEQFF. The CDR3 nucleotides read TGTGCCAGCAGTGTGAGACAAATAGCGGTAGCCTACAATGAGCAGTTCTTC.